Shown below are 31 T cell receptor beta chains from a single sample sequenced in a study of shared clonotypes between healthy human individuals. Some clones are missing from TCRdb's copy, which holds only in-frame ones; the method was immunoSEQ multiplex PCR. The sample carries around 510,000 clones, roughly 95% recorded once. What was sequenced was naive CD4+ T cells sorted from blood. Indicated subset: CD45RA+ positively selected. All receptors come from a woman in her twenties or thirties in good health.

The rearrangement joins TRBV7-9 to TRBJ2-3, with D possibly being TRBD1 or TRBD2 (5 bases each). CDR1 and CDR2 (germline): SEHNR, FQNEAQ (reference sequence). This CDR3 has 16 residues. Trimming pared 2 bases from V and 4 bases from J, leaving 16 bases between. CDR3 region: CASSLTRGLSPDTQYF. In nucleotides, the CDR3 is TGTGCCAGCAGCTTAACCCGGGGCCTCTCCCCAGATACGCAGTATTTT.

The gene calls are TRBV29-1 and TRBJ2-5; D remains ambiguous. CDR3 length equals 12 residues. CDR1 is SQVTM and CDR2 is ANQGSEA in the germline V gene. The V gene lost 4 bases and the J gene lost 1 base, with 7 bases spanning the gap. The CDR3 spells CSVGDTQETQYF. In DNA form, the CDR3 reads TGCAGCGTTGGCGACACCCAAGAGACCCAGTACTTC.

The rearrangement uses TRBV11-2 and TRBJ2-7, with 7 nucleotides matching TRBD1. Per germline, CDR1 SGHAT and CDR2 FQNNGV. CDR3 length: 15 amino acids. J lost 1 base, V lost 1 base, and 4 bases had no gene match. The CDR3 region has the DNA TGTGCCAGCAGCTTAGTCGGGACAGTATCCTACGAGCAGTACTTC. Translation: CASSLVGTVSYEQYF. The full variable domain, with the rest looked up from reference TRBV11-2 and TRBJ2-7, is EAGVAQSPRYKIIEKRQSVAFWCNPISGHATLYWYQQILGQGPKLLIQFQNNGVVDDSQLPKDRFSAERLKGVDSTLKIQPAKLEDSAVYLCASSLVGTVSYEQYFGPGTRLTVT.

This CDR3 is CASSLFWGESTDTQYF. CDR3 bases: TGTGCCAGCAGTTTATTCTGGGGGGAAAGCACAGATACGCAGTATTTT. The rearrangement uses TRBV28 and TRBJ2-3, with D possibly being TRBD2 (6 bases). The V gene's germline CDR1 is MDHEN and CDR2 SYDVKM. This CDR3 is 16 amino acids long. The V end lost 1 base, the J end lost 0 bases, and 11 bases lay between the germline ends.

The chain joins TRBV6-6 to TRBJ2-1; 10 bases are a match to TRBD1. After removal of 1 base from V and 4 bases from J, the junction contained 4 bases not matched to a gene. Germline V gives CDR1 MNHNY, CDR2 SVGAGI (reference sequence). CDR3 length equals 16 residues. In nucleotides, the CDR3 is TGTGCCAGCAGTTACTTCGGGGACAGGGGTTACAATGAGCAGTTCTTC. It is translated as CASSYFGDRGYNEQFF.

This clone was recorded once. In DNA form, the CDR3 reads TGCAGCGTTGAAGGGCAGGGGGAAACTGAAGCTTTCTTT. It specifies CSVEGQGETEAFF. This sequence joins TRBV29-1 and TRBJ1-1; the match to TRBD1 covers 7 bases. The CDR3 totals 13 residues. Trimming at V came to 1 base and at J to 5 bases, leaving 4 bases not matched to a gene. The V gene's germline CDR1 is SQVTM and CDR2 ANQGSEA. The full variable domain, rest sourced from reference TRBV29-1 and TRBJ1-1, is SAVISQKPSRDICQRGTSLTIQCQVDSQVTMMFWYRQQPGQSLTLIATANQGSEATYESGFVIDKFPISRPNLTFSTLTVSNMSPEDSSIYLCSVEGQGETEAFFGQGTRLTVV.

This clone was detected once. This chain uses TRBV5-6 with TRBJ1-2; D is unclear. Trimming stripped 5 bases from V and 1 base from J, with 15 bases between. CDR3 length: 15 residues. Germline V lookup: CDR1 SGHDT, CDR2 YYEEEE. In nucleotides, the CDR3 is TGTGCCAGCAGGGAGGCCGGACGGGTTAACTATGGCTACACCTTC. This translates into CASREAGRVNYGYTF.

The V and J genes are TRBV6-5 and TRBJ2-2; D remains ambiguous. Germline V CDR1 and CDR2: MNHEY, SVGAGI. Trimming took 6 bases from V and 7 from J, leaving 18 bases between them. The CDR3 runs 15 residues. CDR3 sequence reads: CASSAPTWGSGELFF. As DNA, the CDR3 is TGTGCCAGCAGCGCACCAACCTGGGGTAGCGGGGAGCTGTTTTTT.

This chain joins TRBV7-2 and TRBJ2-7; D possibly corresponds to TRBD2 (6 bases). CDR1 is SGHTA, CDR2 FQGNSA, per germline. CDR3 length: 13 amino acids. V lost 5 bases and J lost 6, with 14 bases in between. Here the CDR3 reads CASSASEGLEQYF. DNA for the CDR3: TGTGCCAGCAGCGCCTCCGAGGGACTCGAGCAGTACTTC. Full variable domain (outside the CDR3, taken from reference TRBV7-2 and TRBJ2-7): GAGVSQSPSNKVTEKGKDVELRCDPISGHTALYWYRQSLGQGLEFLIYFQGNSAPDKSGLPSDRFSAERTGGSVSTLTIQRTQQEDSAVYLCASSASEGLEQYFGPGTRLTVT.

This chain joins TRBV5-1 and TRBJ1-3, with D unclear. Germline CDR1 is SGHRS and CDR2 is YFSETQ. Between the trimmed V and J ends, which lost 0 bases and 9 bases, there was a span of 13 bases. CDR3 length equals 14 residues. For the CDR3, the DNA is TGCGCCAGCAGCTTGGGGACGGCTCCGCGCACCATATATTTT. It specifies CASSLGTAPRTIYF.

V is TRBV6-1 and J is TRBJ1-2, with 7 bases matching TRBD1. There are 17 residues in the CDR3. After removal of 0 bases from V and 6 bases from J, the junction contained 13 bases not matched to a gene. Germline V lookup: CDR1 MNHNS, CDR2 SASEGT. This chain's CDR3 is CASSEAGSVVRGNGYTF. The CDR3 DNA follows: TGTGCCAGCAGTGAAGCGGGAAGTGTGGTCAGGGGGAATGGCTACACCTTC.

The chain has TRBV15 and TRBJ2-1, with a possible D match to TRBD1 (5 bases). Germline-derived CDR1 and CDR2 are LNHNV and YYDKDF (reference sequence). V lost 1 base and J lost 5, with 9 bases in between. The CDR3 loop spans 14 amino acids. CDR3 residues: CATSRGRTHNEQFF. The CDR3 bases are TGTGCCACCAGCAGAGGACGGACACACAATGAGCAGTTCTTC.

The V gene is TRBV4-2, the J gene TRBJ2-7, with 9 bases aligning to TRBD2. V lost 0 bases, J lost 2 bases, and 8 bases stayed unmatched. The CDR3 is 17 amino acids. The germline CDR1 and CDR2 sequences are LGHNA and YNFKEQ. Here the CDR3 DNA reads TGTGCCAGCAGCCAAGATTCTAGCGGGACTTTTACCTACGAGCAGTACTTC. Its protein is CASSQDSSGTFTYEQYF.

The DNA for the CDR3 is TGTGCCAGCAGTGGCCCACGGGAAGCGGGCACTGAAGCTTTCTTT. Translating gives CASSGPREAGTEAFF. This sequence joins TRBV2 and TRBJ1-1; D gene uncertain. V shed 4 bases and J shed 4 bases, with 16 bases lying between them. CDR1 and CDR2 (germline): SNHLY, FYNNEI. CDR3 length: 15 residues.

The rearrangement uses TRBV21-1 and TRBJ2-1; whether TRBD1, the table's D call, matches the DNA was not checked. TRBV21-1 is given as a pseudogene. CDR3 length equals 17 residues. CDR3 region: CASSAPGTAGTYNEQFF. For the CDR3, the DNA is TGTGCCAGCAGCGCACCAGGCACGGCAGGAACATACAATGAGCAGTTCTTC.

V gene TRBV27 combines with J gene TRBJ1-4; 8 bases are shared with TRBD1. The germline gives CDR1 MNHEY, CDR2 SMNVEV (reference sequence). The CDR3 has 16 residues. The V segment lost 5 bases and the J segment 7 bases; nucleotides outside the gene matches: 12. The CDR3 spells CASSTYAGGVSEKLFF. As DNA, the CDR3 is TGTGCCAGCAGTACCTACGCAGGGGGCGTAAGTGAAAAACTGTTTTTT.

In this sample, this clone turned up a few times. The V and J genes are TRBV5-5 and TRBJ2-1, with a possible D match to TRBD1 (6 bases). Germline V gene data show CDR1 as SGHKS and CDR2 as YYEKEE (reference sequence). CDR3 size: 15 residues. The germline V and J ends were trimmed by 2 bases and 1 base, with 10 bases remaining between them. Here the CDR3 DNA reads TGTGCCAGCAGCTTCGGCCAGGGGTCCTACAATGAGCAGTTCTTC. The encoded protein is CASSFGQGSYNEQFF.

This rearrangement joins TRBV19 to TRBJ2-3; TRBD2 matches at 10 bases. Germline V gene sequence: CDR1 LNHDA, CDR2 SQIVND (reference sequence). The CDR3 has 21 residues. J gave up 1 base and V 5 bases, and 21 bases lay outside the gene matches. The CDR3 DNA sequence: TGTGCCAGTAGTTCCCCCGGGACTAGCGCTACCTGGGGCTCGGGCACAGATACGCAGTATTTT. Encoded protein: CASSSPGTSATWGSGTDTQYF.

The chain joins TRBV6-1 to TRBJ1-5; D not resolved. This CDR3 contains 15 residues. V lost 1 base, J lost 5 bases, and 12 bases lay in between. CDR1 and CDR2 from the germline V gene are MNHNS and SASEGT. In DNA form, the CDR3 reads TGTGCCAGCAGTGAAGGCTTTAGTCTGGATCAGCCCCAGCATTTT. This encodes CASSEGFSLDQPQHF.

The genes are TRBV7-2 and TRBJ2-7; no reliable D call. The V and J ends lost 0 bases and 6 bases respectively, with 12 bases between them. The CDR3 has 14 amino acids. Germline assignment: CDR1 SGHTA and CDR2 FQGNSA. In nucleotides, the CDR3 is TGTGCCAGCAGCTTAGCCGGCCTGACAAGCGAGCAGTACTTC. This translates into CASSLAGLTSEQYF. The full variable domain, with the rest looked up from reference TRBV7-2 and TRBJ2-7, is GAGVSQSPSNKVTEKGKDVELRCDPISGHTALYWYRQSLGQGLEFLIYFQGNSAPDKSGLPSDRFSAERTGGSVSTLTIQRTQQEDSAVYLCASSLAGLTSEQYFGPGTRLTVT.

The rearrangement joins TRBV10-3 to TRBJ1-4; 8 bases align to TRBD1. The CDR3 contains 14 residues. CDR1 is ENHRY, CDR2 SYGVKD, per germline. V shed 6 bases, J shed 7 bases, and the junction held 7 bases outside the gene matches. The DNA of the CDR3 is TGTGCCATCAGGGGGGCTGACAGGGGTGAAAAACTGTTTTTT. As protein: CAIRGADRGEKLFF.

This chain's CDR3 is CSVESGTSGNYEQYF. CDR3 DNA sequence: TGCAGCGTTGAAAGTGGGACTAGCGGAAACTACGAGCAGTACTTC. V is TRBV29-1 and J is TRBJ2-7; 11 bases match TRBD2. CDR3 length: 15 residues. CDR1 is SQVTM and CDR2 is ANQGSEA in the germline V gene. The J segment lost 3 bases and the V segment lost 2 bases, leaving 6 bases of the junction unmatched.

The chain links TRBV10-3 to TRBJ2-5; 7 positions match TRBD1. TRBJ2-7 matches the DNA end more closely, so the J call is doubtful. Looked up from germline, CDR1 is ENHRY and CDR2 is SYGVKD. The CDR3 length is 16 residues. In nucleotides, the CDR3 is TGTGCCATCAGTGACTTTACAGGGGTGTTTCGTGACGAGCAGTACTTC. Protein: CAISDFTGVFRDEQYF.

The genes are TRBV10-3 and TRBJ1-1; tentatively, D is TRBD1 (5 bases). Deletions cut 3 bases from V and 2 bases from J, with 13 bases between. This CDR3 is 15 amino acids long. The germline gives CDR1 ENHRY, CDR2 SYGVKD. The CDR3 DNA is TGTGCCATCAGTGAATCCGGGGGGGACAACACTGAAGCTTTCTTT. This sequence encodes CAISESGGDNTEAFF.

The gene calls are TRBV28 and TRBJ1-1, with D unresolved. Trimming shortened V by 6 bases and J by 6 bases, and 5 bases separated the two germline ends. Looked up from germline, CDR1 is MDHEN and CDR2 is SYDVKM. This CDR3 contains 10 residues. In nucleotides, the CDR3 is TGTGCCAGCAGGGGATCTGAAGCTTTCTTT. It yields the protein CASRGSEAFF. Full variable domain (missing parts from reference TRBV28 and TRBJ1-1): DVKVTQSSRYLVKRTGEKVFLECVQDMDHENMFWYRQDPGLGLRLIYFSYDVKMKEKGDIPEGYSVSREKKERFSLILESASTNQTSMYLCASRGSEAFFGQGTRLTVV.

The chain is built from TRBV7-9 and TRBJ2-7; 10 bases agree with TRBD2. The junction had 13 bases not matched to a gene; V was cut back by 5 bases and J by 6 bases. Per germline, CDR1 SEHNR and CDR2 FQNEAQ (reference sequence). This CDR3 contains 16 residues. The CDR3 loop is CASSLGMLAGDGEQYF. CDR3 in DNA: TGTGCCAGCAGCCTTGGAATGCTAGCGGGAGACGGCGAGCAGTACTTC.

The chain couples TRBV5-4 to TRBJ2-7; D unclear. The CDR3 loop spans 12 amino acids. Germline-derived CDR1 and CDR2 are SGHNT and YYREEE (reference sequence). V was pared by 4 bases and J by 6 bases, with 11 bases between. This CDR3 reads CASSPGPVEQYF. For the CDR3, the DNA is TGTGCCAGCAGCCCTGGACCGGTCGAGCAGTACTTC.

This clone was detected once. CDR3 nucleotides: TGTGCCAGCAGTTCCCGAAGACAGGGGGACGGTCAGCCCCAGCATTTT. Its protein product is CASSSRRQGDGQPQHF. This sequence joins TRBV28 and TRBJ1-5; TRBD1 aligns across 9 bases. The CDR3 is 16 amino acids. The V gene's germline CDR1 is MDHEN and CDR2 SYDVKM. V dropped 4 bases and J dropped 6; count of bases not matched to a gene: 10. Supplemented by reference TRBV28 and TRBJ1-5, the full variable domain reads DVKVTQSSRYLVKRTGEKVFLECVQDMDHENMFWYRQDPGLGLRLIYFSYDVKMKEKGDIPEGYSVSREKKERFSLILESASTNQTSMYLCASSSRRQGDGQPQHFGDGTRLSIL.

The J gene is TRBJ2-7, the V gene TRBV5-1; the match to TRBD2 covers 8 bases. The CDR3 contains 13 residues. The trim removed 4 bases at V and 2 bases at J, leaving 2 bases unmatched. Germline CDR1 SGHRS, CDR2 YFSETQ. DNA for the CDR3: TGCGCCAGCAGCGAGGGACTAGCCTACGAGCAGTACTTC. It is translated as CASSEGLAYEQYF.

The genes are TRBV5-4 and TRBJ1-1; D is ambiguous. CDR3 length: 13 residues. Germline loops: CDR1 SGHNT, CDR2 YYREEE (reference sequence). The V end was cut by 0 bases, the J end by 0 bases, with 3 bases between. The CDR3 protein is CASSLVLNTEAFF. The CDR3 DNA is TGTGCCAGCAGCTTGGTTCTGAACACTGAAGCTTTCTTT.

The chain employs TRBV9 and TRBJ2-7, with D uncertain. The CDR3 length is 16 residues. V was pared by 4 bases and J by 2 bases, with 19 bases between. Per the germline V gene, CDR1 is SGDLS and CDR2 is YYNGEE. The CDR3, as DNA: TGTGCCAGCAGCCCTGAAGGACCTAGGAGCACCTACGAGCAGTACTTC. Residues: CASSPEGPRSTYEQYF.